One sample yielded the 9 T cell receptor beta chains listed below, sequenced in a study of Ad26.COV2.S vaccination and SARS-CoV-2 variants. Treatment of the sample: some 20 received Ad26.COV2.S at low or high dose, single or two shots; about five received placebo; per-sample allocation not given. At day 63 after the first vaccine or placebo injection, samples were drawn. Some clones are missing from TCRdb's copy, which holds only in-frame ones; the method was immunoSEQ multiplex PCR. Among fewer than 500,000 clones listed, about 93% were seen once. Sequenced here: peripheral blood, sampled in a trial of Ad26.COV2.S vaccine versus placebo. These receptor sequences come from a person between 18 and 65 years old who received the Ad26.COV2.S COVID-19 vaccine or a placebo.

With regard to this clone: The junction differs from germline at one of its ends, possibly a read error. V gene TRBV4-3 combines with J gene TRBJ2-7, with 7 bases identical to TRBD2. CDR1 is LGHNA and CDR2 is YSLEER in the germline V gene. CDR3 length: 14 residues. The DNA for the CDR3 is TGCGTCAGCAGCCACGAAGCGGGAACCTACGAGCAGTACTTC. It is translated as CVSSHEAGTYEQYF.

This clone was detected only once. The V gene is TRBV9, the J gene TRBJ1-5; TRBD1 is a possible D gene (5 bases). The germline V gene has CDR1 SGDLS and CDR2 YYNGEE. V was pared by 0 bases and J by 6 bases, with 13 bases between. There are 15 residues in the CDR3. DNA of the CDR3: TGTGCCAGCAGCGTAGCTTCGGGGGTGGGTCAGCCCCAGCATTTT. Translated, it gives CASSVASGVGQPQHF.

The V call is TRBV11-3, the J call TRBJ2-1, with 8 bases matching TRBD2. CDR3 length: 15 residues. Germline V lookup: CDR1 SGHNT, CDR2 YENEEA. The junction had 5 bases not matched to a gene; V was cut back by 5 bases and J by 2 bases. CDR3: CASSRSGIPYNEQFF. DNA of the CDR3: TGTGCCAGCAGCCGTAGCGGGATCCCCTACAATGAGCAGTTCTTC.

The chain is built from TRBV7-2 and TRBJ1-3, with D perhaps TRBD1 (6 bases). The CDR3 spans 14 residues. V was cut by 6 bases and J by 1 base, with 10 bases left in between. Germline CDR1 reads SGHTA; CDR2 reads FQGNSA. The CDR3 protein is CASRLDRSGNTIYF. Here the CDR3 DNA reads TGTGCCAGCAGGCTAGACAGGTCTGGAAACACCATATATTTT. Full variable domain (rest looked up from reference TRBV7-2 and TRBJ1-3): GAGVSQSPSNKVTEKGKDVELRCDPISGHTALYWYRQSLGQGLEFLIYFQGNSAPDKSGLPSDRFSAERTGGSVSTLTIQRTQQEDSAVYLCASRLDRSGNTIYFGEGSWLTVV.

This clone has just a few counts. This chain joins TRBV21-1 and TRBJ1-2; the D call in the table, TRBD1, was not verified against the DNA. TRBV21-1 is recorded as a pseudogene. This CDR3 is built from 13 residues. CDR3 nucleotides: TGTGCCAGCAGCACCGACAATTTCTATGGCTACACCTTC. It translates to CASSTDNFYGYTF.

The chain is built from TRBV18 and TRBJ1-4; D gene ambiguous. Germline CDR1 KGHSH, CDR2 LQKENI. The CDR3 runs to 15 residues. V was shortened by 3 bases and J by 0 bases, with 8 bases between the two germline ends. The CDR3 DNA reads as TGTGCCAGCTCACCGGAAGTTGCAACTAATGAAAAACTGTTTTTT. Its translation is CASSPEVATNEKLFF.

Written as DNA, the CDR3 is TGTGCCAGCATGATAGCGGGAGGAAGAACCGGGGAGCTGTTTTTT. Its translation: CASMIAGGRTGELFF. The genes are TRBV27 and TRBJ2-2, with 10 nucleotides matching TRBD2. This CDR3 region has 15 residues. Unmatched junction bases numbered 7, after V lost 7 bases and J lost 5 bases. Per germline, CDR1 MNHEY and CDR2 SMNVEV (reference sequence).

The gene calls are TRBV7-9 and TRBJ2-5; D is unclear. The germline CDR1 and CDR2 sequences are SEHNR and FQNEAQ (reference sequence). This CDR3 is 13 amino acids long. The germline V and J ends were trimmed by 2 bases and 2 bases, with 6 bases remaining between them. CDR3: CASSLNSQETQYF. In nucleotides, the CDR3 is TGTGCCAGCAGCTTAAACAGTCAAGAGACCCAGTACTTC.

The chain has TRBV12-3 or TRBV12-4 and TRBJ1-2, with D unclear. V was shortened by 6 bases and J by 7 bases, with 9 bases between the two germline ends. The CDR3 runs 11 residues. The CDR3 protein is CASRTLFGYTF. The CDR3, as DNA: TGTGCCAGCAGGACTTTGTTTGGCTACACCTTC.